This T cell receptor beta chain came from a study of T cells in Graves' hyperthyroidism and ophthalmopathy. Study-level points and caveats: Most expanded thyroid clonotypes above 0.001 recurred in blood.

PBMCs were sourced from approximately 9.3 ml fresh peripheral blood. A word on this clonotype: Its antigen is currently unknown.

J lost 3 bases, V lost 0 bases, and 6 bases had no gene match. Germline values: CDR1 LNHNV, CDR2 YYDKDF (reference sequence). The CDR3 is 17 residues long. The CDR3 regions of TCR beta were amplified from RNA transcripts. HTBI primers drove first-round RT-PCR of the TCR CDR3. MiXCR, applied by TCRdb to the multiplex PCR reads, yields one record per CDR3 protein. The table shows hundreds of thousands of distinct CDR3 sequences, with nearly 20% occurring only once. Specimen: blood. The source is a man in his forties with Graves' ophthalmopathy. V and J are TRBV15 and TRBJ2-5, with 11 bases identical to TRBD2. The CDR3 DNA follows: TGTGCCACCAGCAGAGATCCTGGGACTAGCGGAAAAGAGACCCAGTACTTC. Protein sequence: CATSRDPGTSGKETQYF. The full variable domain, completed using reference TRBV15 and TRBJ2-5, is DAMVIQNPRYQVTQFGKPVTLSCSQTLNHNVMYWYQQKSSQAPKLLFHYYDKDFNNEADTPDNFQSRRPNTSFCFLDIRSPGLGDTAMYLCATSRDPGTSGKETQYFGPGTRLLVL.